This is a list of T cell receptor beta chains from one sample in a study of shared clonotypes between healthy human individuals. Method: immunoSEQ multiplex PCR; TCRdb's copy keeps in-frame clones and lacks some. The data contain around 1,900,000 clones, 80% to 95% of them singletons. Sequencing used naive CD8+ T cells from PBMCs. The receptors derive from a man in his late teens or twenties in good health. Some clones in this sample may be carry-over from other donors' samples. Each CDR3 is given with its conserved first and last residue. Fields, in order: CDR3 length, V gene, J gene, CDR3 protein.

cdr3_length: 16
v_call: TRBV2
j_call: TRBJ2-2
cdr3_aa: CASSEWREKDTGELFF

cdr3_length: 14
v_call: TRBV9
j_call: TRBJ2-5
cdr3_aa: CASSPGPLQETQYF

cdr3_length: 14
v_call: TRBV30
j_call: TRBJ1-2
cdr3_aa: CASPPRGLNYGYTF

cdr3_length: 16
v_call: TRBV21-1
j_call: TRBJ2-7
cdr3_aa: CASSKADSGRDYEQYF

cdr3_length: 13
v_call: TRBV27
j_call: TRBJ2-7
cdr3_aa: CASSLGGTYEQYF

cdr3_length: 14
v_call: TRBV28
j_call: TRBJ1-1
cdr3_aa: CASSIDRGYTEAFF

cdr3_length: 14
v_call: TRBV9
j_call: TRBJ1-5
cdr3_aa: CASSLGSGGQPQHF

cdr3_length: 14
v_call: TRBV9
j_call: TRBJ2-1
cdr3_aa: CASSVGRDTNEQFF

cdr3_length: 18
v_call: TRBV27
j_call: TRBJ1-1
cdr3_aa: CASSFKRTGGIEDTEAFF

cdr3_length: 14
v_call: TRBV6-5
j_call: TRBJ2-3
cdr3_aa: CASSLGRSTDTQYF

cdr3_length: 15
v_call: TRBV7-2
j_call: TRBJ1-1
cdr3_aa: CASSAPGVGYTEAFF

cdr3_length: 14
v_call: TRBV12-5
j_call: TRBJ1-2
cdr3_aa: CASGFFDRAGGYTF

cdr3_length: 12
v_call: TRBV10-3
j_call: TRBJ2-1
cdr3_aa: CAISKDRNEQFF

cdr3_length: 13
v_call: TRBV6-5
j_call: TRBJ1-1
cdr3_aa: CASRYTVNTEAFF

cdr3_length: 16
v_call: TRBV6-5
j_call: TRBJ2-1
cdr3_aa: CASSYDGQLSYNEQFF

cdr3_length: 14
v_call: TRBV21-1
j_call: TRBJ2-7
cdr3_aa: CASSKNLTLYEQYF

cdr3_length: 14
v_call: TRBV28
j_call: TRBJ2-5
cdr3_aa: CASSKYGGRETQYF

cdr3_length: 13
v_call: TRBV9
j_call: TRBJ1-1
cdr3_aa: CASSAGRGTEAFF

cdr3_length: 16
v_call: TRBV11-2
j_call: TRBJ2-1
cdr3_aa: CASSLVAGPWGNEQFF

cdr3_length: 14
v_call: TRBV7-7
j_call: TRBJ2-5
cdr3_aa: CASSLDWTQETQYF

cdr3_length: 13
v_call: TRBV5-3
j_call: TRBJ2-7
cdr3_aa: CARLNYFRDEQYF

cdr3_length: 15
v_call: TRBV9
j_call: TRBJ2-3
cdr3_aa: CASSAQTRDTDTQYF

cdr3_length: 15
v_call: TRBV5-8
j_call: TRBJ2-3
cdr3_aa: CASSLGTLGTDTQYF

cdr3_length: 15
v_call: TRBV27
j_call: TRBJ2-7
cdr3_aa: CASSLSFGLFYEQYF

cdr3_length: 18
v_call: TRBV7-2
j_call: TRBJ2-1
cdr3_aa: CASSRTSGRPSSYNEQFF

cdr3_length: 14
v_call: TRBV7-9
j_call: TRBJ2-5
cdr3_aa: CASSVSGRGETQYF

cdr3_length: 14
v_call: TRBV27
j_call: TRBJ2-7
cdr3_aa: CASSLGRAGYEQYF

cdr3_length: 17
v_call: TRBV27
j_call: TRBJ2-1
cdr3_aa: CASGQIRTELMGNEQFF

cdr3_length: 16
v_call: TRBV10-3
j_call: TRBJ2-1
cdr3_aa: CAISESGLSTYNEQFF

cdr3_length: 16
v_call: TRBV7-3
j_call: TRBJ2-7
cdr3_aa: CASSLIPSGSPHEQYF

cdr3_length: 16
v_call: TRBV7-9
j_call: TRBJ2-7
cdr3_aa: CASSAPGTSASYEQYF

cdr3_length: 13
v_call: TRBV28
j_call: TRBJ2-7
cdr3_aa: CASSRDRGDEQYF

cdr3_length: 14
v_call: TRBV9
j_call: TRBJ2-7
cdr3_aa: CASSPEGRYYEQYF

cdr3_length: 15
v_call: TRBV27
j_call: TRBJ2-1
cdr3_aa: CASSLSLAFYNEQFF

cdr3_length: 17
v_call: TRBV5-1
j_call: TRBJ2-5
cdr3_aa: CASSLVGTHLYQETQYF

cdr3_length: 14
v_call: TRBV10-2
j_call: TRBJ2-7
cdr3_aa: CASSTSRSSYEQYF

cdr3_length: 15
v_call: TRBV27
j_call: TRBJ2-1
cdr3_aa: CASTMLAGENSEQFF

cdr3_length: 15
v_call: TRBV10-2
j_call: TRBJ2-7
cdr3_aa: CASSGVILGAEEQYF

cdr3_length: 15
v_call: TRBV28
j_call: TRBJ2-7
cdr3_aa: CASSLPDRPPYEQYF

cdr3_length: 10
v_call: TRBV29-1
j_call: TRBJ2-3
cdr3_aa: CSGTGDTQYF

cdr3_length: 13
v_call: TRBV28
j_call: TRBJ1-1
cdr3_aa: CASSFGGNTEAFF

cdr3_length: 14
v_call: TRBV10-3
j_call: TRBJ2-3
cdr3_aa: CAINPAPGADTQYF